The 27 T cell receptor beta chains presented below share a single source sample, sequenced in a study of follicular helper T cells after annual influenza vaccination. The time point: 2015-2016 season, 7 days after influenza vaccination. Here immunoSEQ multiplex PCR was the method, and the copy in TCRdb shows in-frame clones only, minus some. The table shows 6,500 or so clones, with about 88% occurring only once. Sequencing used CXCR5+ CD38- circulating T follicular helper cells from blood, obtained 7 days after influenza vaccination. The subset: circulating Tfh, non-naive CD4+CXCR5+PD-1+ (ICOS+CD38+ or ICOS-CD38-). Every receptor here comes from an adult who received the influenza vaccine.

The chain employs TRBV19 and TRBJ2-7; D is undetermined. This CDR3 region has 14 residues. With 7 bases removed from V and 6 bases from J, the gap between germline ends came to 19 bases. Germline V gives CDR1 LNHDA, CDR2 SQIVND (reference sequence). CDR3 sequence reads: CASMQERTFGEQYF. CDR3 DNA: TGTGCCAGTATGCAGGAGCGAACTTTTGGCGAGCAGTACTTC.

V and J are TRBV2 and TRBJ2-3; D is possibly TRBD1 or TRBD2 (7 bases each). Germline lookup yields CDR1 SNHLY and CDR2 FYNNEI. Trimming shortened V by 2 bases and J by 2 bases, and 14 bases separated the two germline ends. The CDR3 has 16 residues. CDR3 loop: CASSEQGGGFTDTQYF. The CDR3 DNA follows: TGTGCCAGCAGTGAACAGGGGGGAGGGTTCACAGATACGCAGTATTTT.

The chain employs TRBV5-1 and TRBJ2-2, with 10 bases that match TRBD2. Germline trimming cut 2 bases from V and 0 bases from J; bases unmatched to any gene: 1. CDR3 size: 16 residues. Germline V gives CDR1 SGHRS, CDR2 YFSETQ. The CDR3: CASSLGLAANTGELFF. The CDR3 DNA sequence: TGCGCCAGCAGCTTAGGACTAGCGGCGAACACCGGGGAGCTGTTTTTT.

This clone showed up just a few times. Here the CDR3 reads CASSEAGGRLYF. CDR3 coding DNA: TGTGCCAGCAGTGAAGCGGGGGGACGACTGTACTTC. The chain carries TRBV6-1 and TRBJ2-5, with D perhaps TRBD2 (6 bases). Trimming shortened V by 0 bases and J by 13 bases, and 12 bases separated the two germline ends. In germline, CDR1 is MNHNS, CDR2 SASEGT. The CDR3 spans 12 residues.

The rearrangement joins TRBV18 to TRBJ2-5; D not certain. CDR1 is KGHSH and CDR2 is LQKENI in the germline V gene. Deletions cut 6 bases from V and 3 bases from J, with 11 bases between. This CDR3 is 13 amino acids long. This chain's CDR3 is CASSRTVKETQYF. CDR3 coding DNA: TGTGCCAGCTCCCGGACGGTGAAAGAGACCCAGTACTTC.

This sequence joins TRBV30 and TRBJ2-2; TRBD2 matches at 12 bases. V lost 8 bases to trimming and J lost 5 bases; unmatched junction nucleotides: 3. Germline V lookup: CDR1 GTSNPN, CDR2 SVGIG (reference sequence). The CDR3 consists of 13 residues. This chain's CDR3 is CARLAGATGELFF. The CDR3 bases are TGTGCCAGACTAGCGGGAGCGACCGGGGAGCTGTTTTTT.

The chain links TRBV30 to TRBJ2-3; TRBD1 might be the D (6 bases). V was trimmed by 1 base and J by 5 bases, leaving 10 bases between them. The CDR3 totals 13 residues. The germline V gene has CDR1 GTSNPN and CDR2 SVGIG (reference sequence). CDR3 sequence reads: CAWSGGQRDTQYF. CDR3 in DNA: TGTGCCTGGAGTGGAGGACAGAGAGATACGCAGTATTTT.

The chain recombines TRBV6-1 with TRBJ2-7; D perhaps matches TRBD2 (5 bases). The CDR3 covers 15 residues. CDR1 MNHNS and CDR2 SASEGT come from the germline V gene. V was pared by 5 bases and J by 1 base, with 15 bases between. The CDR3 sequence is CASSLSTGISYEQYF. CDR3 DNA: TGTGCCAGCAGTTTGTCGACGGGGATATCCTACGAGCAGTACTTC.

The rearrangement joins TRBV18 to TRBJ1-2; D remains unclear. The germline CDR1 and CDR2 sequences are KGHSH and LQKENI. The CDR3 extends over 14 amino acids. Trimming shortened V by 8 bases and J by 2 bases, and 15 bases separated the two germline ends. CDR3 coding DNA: TGTGCCAGCGACAAGGGAGAGAGAAACTATGGCTACACCTTC. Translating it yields CASDKGERNYGYTF.

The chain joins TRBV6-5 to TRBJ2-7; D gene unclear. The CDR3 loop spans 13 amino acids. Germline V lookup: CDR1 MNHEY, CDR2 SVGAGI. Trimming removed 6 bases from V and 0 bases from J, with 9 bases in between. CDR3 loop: CASSLTASYEQYF. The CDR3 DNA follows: TGTGCCAGCAGCCTGACGGCCTCCTACGAGCAGTACTTC.

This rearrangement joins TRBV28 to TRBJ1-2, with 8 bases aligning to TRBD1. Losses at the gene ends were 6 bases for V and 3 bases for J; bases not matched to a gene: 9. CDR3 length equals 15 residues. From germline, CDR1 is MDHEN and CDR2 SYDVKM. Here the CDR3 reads CASSLRQGWYYGYTF. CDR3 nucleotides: TGTGCCAGCAGCTTGAGACAGGGGTGGTACTATGGCTACACCTTC.

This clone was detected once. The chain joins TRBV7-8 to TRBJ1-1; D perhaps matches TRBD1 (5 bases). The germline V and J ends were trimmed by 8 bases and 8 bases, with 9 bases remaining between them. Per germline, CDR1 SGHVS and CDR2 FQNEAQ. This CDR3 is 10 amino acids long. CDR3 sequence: CASGRTEAFF. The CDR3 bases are TGTGCCAGCGGCCGGACAGAAGCTTTCTTT. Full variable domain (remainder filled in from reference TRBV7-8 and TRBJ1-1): GAGVSQSPRYKVAKRGQDVALRCDPISGHVSLFWYQQALGQGPEFLTYFQNEAQLDKSGLPSDRFFAERPEGSVSTLKIQRTQQEDSAVYLCASGRTEAFFGQGTRLTVV.

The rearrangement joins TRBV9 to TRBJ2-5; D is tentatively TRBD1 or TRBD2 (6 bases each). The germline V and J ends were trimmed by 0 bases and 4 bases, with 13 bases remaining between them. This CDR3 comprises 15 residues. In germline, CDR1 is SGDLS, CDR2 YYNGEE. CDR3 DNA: TGTGCCAGCAGCGTAGACCCGGGGGCCCCAGAGACCCAGTACTTC. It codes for CASSVDPGAPETQYF.

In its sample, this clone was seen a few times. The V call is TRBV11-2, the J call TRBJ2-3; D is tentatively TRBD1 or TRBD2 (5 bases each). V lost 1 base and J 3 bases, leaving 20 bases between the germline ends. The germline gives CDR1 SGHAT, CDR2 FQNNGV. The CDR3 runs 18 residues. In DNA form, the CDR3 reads TGTGCCAGCAGCTTAGTGGGGAAGTCGGGAAGGGGTACAGATACGCAGTATTTT. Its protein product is CASSLVGKSGRGTDTQYF.

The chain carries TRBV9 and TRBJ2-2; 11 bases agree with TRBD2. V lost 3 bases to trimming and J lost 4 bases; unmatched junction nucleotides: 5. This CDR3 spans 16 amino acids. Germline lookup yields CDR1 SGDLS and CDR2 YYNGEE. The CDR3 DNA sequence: TGTGCCAGCAGCGCCCTAGGGACTAGCGGCACCGGGGAGCTGTTTTTT. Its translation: CASSALGTSGTGELFF.

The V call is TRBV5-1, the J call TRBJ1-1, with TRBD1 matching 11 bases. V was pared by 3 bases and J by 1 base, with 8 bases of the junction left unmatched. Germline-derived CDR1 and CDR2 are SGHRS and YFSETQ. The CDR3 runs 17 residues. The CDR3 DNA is TGCGCCAGCAGCTGGTTAGGGACAGGGGGTACGAACACTGAAGCTTTCTTT. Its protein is CASSWLGTGGTNTEAFF.

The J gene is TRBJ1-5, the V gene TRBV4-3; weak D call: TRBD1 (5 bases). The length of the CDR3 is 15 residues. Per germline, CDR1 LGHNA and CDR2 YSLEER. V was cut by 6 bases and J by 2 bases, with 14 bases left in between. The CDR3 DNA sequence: TGCGCCAGCAGTTACAAGTGGGGCGGCAATCAGCCCCAGCATTTT. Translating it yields CASSYKWGGNQPQHF.

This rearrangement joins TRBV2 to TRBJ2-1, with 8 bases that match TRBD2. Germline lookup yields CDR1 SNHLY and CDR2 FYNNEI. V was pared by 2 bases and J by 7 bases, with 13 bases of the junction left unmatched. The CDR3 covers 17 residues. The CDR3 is CASSERRRRLAPNEQFF. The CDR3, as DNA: TGTGCCAGCAGTGAAAGGAGGAGGAGACTAGCGCCTAATGAGCAGTTCTTC.

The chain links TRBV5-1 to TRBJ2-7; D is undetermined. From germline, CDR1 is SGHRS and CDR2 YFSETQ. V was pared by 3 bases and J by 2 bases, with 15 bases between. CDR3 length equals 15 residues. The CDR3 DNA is TGCGCCAGCAGCTCTACACTGAGTTCGACCTACGAGCAGTACTTC. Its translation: CASSSTLSSTYEQYF.

The CDR3 DNA reads TGTGCCAGCAGCTTATCGACAGGGGGCAATGGCTACACCTTC. Translating it yields CASSLSTGGNGYTF. This chain links TRBV7-2 with TRBJ1-2; the match to TRBD1 covers 10 bases. V dropped 2 bases and J dropped 6; count of bases not matched to a gene: 3. CDR1 is SGHTA, CDR2 FQGNSA, per germline. CDR3 size: 14 residues.

DNA for the CDR3: TGCGCCAGCAGCTTGCGGGGAGGACCCACAGATACGCAGTATTTT. Translated: CASSLRGGPTDTQYF. The rearrangement uses TRBV5-1 and TRBJ2-3, with D perhaps matching TRBD2 (6 bases). Trimming pared 1 base from V and 2 bases from J, leaving 11 bases between. This CDR3 has 15 amino acids. Germline V gives CDR1 SGHRS, CDR2 YFSETQ.

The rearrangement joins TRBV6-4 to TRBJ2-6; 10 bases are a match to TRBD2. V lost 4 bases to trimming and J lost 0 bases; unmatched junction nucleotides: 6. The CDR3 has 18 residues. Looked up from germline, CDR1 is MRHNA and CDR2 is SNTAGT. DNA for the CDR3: TGTGCCAGCAGTGCCCTAGCGGGGGTTAGCTCTGGGGCCAACGTCCTGACTTTC. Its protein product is CASSALAGVSSGANVLTF.

CDR3 amino acids: CAWSAKGVGNYGYTF. Written as DNA, the CDR3 is TGTGCCTGGAGTGCAAAGGGAGTAGGGAACTATGGCTACACCTTC. The genes are TRBV30 and TRBJ1-2; D not certain. V was pared by 1 base and J by 2 bases, with 14 bases between. Per the germline V gene, CDR1 is GTSNPN and CDR2 is SVGIG (reference sequence). The CDR3 is made up of 15 amino acids.

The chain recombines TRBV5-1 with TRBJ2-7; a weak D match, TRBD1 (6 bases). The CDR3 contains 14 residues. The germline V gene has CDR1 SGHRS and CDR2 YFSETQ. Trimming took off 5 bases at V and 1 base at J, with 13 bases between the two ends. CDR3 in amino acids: CASRAPGESYEQYF. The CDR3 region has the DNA TGCGCCAGCAGGGCGCCAGGGGAGTCCTACGAGCAGTACTTC.

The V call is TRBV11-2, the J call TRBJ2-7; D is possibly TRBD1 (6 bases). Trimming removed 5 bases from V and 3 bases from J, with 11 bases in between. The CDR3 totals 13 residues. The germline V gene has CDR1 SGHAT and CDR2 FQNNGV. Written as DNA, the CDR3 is TGTGCCAGCAGCCCCAGGGGCGGCTACGAGCAGTACTTC. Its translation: CASSPRGGYEQYF.

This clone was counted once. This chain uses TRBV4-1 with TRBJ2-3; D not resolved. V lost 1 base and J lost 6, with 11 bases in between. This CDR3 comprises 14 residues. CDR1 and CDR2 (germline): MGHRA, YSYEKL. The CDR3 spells CASSQGGTLDTQYF. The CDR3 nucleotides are TGCGCCAGCAGCCAAGGGGGTACTCTGGATACGCAGTATTTT.

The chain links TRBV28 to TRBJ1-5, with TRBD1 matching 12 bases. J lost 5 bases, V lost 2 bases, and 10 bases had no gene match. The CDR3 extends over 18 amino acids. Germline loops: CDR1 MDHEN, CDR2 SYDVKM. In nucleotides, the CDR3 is TGTGCCAGCAGTTTAGGGACAGGGGGCTTTTCACCTGATCAGCCCCAGCATTTT. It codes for CASSLGTGGFSPDQPQHF.